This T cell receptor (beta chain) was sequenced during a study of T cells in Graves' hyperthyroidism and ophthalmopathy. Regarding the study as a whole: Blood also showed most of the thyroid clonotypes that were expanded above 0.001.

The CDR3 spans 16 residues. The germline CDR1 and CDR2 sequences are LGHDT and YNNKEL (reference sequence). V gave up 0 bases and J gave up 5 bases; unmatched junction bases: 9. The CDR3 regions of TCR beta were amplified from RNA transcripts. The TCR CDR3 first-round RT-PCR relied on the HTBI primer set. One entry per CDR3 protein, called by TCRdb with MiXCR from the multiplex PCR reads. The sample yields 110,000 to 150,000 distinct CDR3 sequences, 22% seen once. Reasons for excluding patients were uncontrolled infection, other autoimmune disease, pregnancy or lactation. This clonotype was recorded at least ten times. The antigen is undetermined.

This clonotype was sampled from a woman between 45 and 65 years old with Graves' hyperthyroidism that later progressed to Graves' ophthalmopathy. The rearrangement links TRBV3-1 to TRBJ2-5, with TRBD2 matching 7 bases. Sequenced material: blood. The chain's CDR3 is CASSQDRGGRPETQYF. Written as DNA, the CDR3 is TGTGCCAGCAGCCAAGATCGGGGCGGGAGACCGGAGACCCAGTACTTC.